This TCR beta chain was observed in a study of glioma-infiltrating T cells. The iRepertoire nested amplicon-rescue multiplex PCR amplified TCR alpha and beta CDR3s from RNA. TCRdb reanalysed the multiplex PCR reads using MiXCR and keeps one entry per CDR3 protein. In the table there are tens of thousands of distinct CDR3 sequences, roughly 37% of which are singletons. The CDR3 covers 15 residues. Germline loops: CDR1 MNHNY, CDR2 SVGAGI (reference sequence). V dropped 6 bases and J dropped 8 bases, with 17 bases sitting between them. The origin of this receptor is a human donor with low-grade glioma or glioblastoma, undergoing nonglioma brain surgery, or in good health (not recorded which). V gene TRBV6-6 combines with J gene TRBJ1-6; no clear D gene. Sequenced material: glioma tissue, nonneoplastic brain tissue, or PBMCs (not recorded which). CDR3 sequence: CASRPRGGSDSPLHF. In nucleotides, the CDR3 is TGTGCCAGCAGACCACGGGGAGGATCGGATTCACCCCTCCACTTT.